This entry features one T cell receptor beta chain sequence. This sample stems from a study of T cell changes during pregnancy in multiple sclerosis. J gave up 2 bases and V 3 bases, and 5 bases lay outside the gene matches. This CDR3 comprises 16 residues. CDR1 and CDR2 (germline): SGHTA, FQGNSA. Libraries were prepared by immunoSEQ multiplex PCR; TCRdb keeps only in-frame clonotypes and omits some of them. The sample consists of over 30,000 clones, approximately 91% of them appearing once. The sequences come from CD4+ T cells from peripheral blood mononuclear cells, collected in the third trimester of pregnancy. This rearrangement joins TRBV7-2 to TRBJ2-2, with 8 nucleotides matching TRBD2. This sequence was found in a female donor in good health, enrolled as a control in a pregnancy study. The CDR3 is CASSLLAGSNTGELFF. CDR3 DNA sequence: TGTGCCAGCAGCTTGTTAGCGGGGTCAAACACCGGGGAGCTGTTTTTT.